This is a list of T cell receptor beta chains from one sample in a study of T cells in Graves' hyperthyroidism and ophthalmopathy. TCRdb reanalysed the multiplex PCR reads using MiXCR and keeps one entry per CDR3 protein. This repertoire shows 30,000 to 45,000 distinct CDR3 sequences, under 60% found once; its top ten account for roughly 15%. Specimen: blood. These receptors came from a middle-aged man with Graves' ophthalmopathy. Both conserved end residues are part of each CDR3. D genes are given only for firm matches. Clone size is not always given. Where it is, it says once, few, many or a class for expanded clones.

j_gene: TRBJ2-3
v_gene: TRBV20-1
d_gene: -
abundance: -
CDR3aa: CSASKGTDTQYF
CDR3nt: TGCAGTGCTAGTAAGGGGACAGATACGCAGTATTTT

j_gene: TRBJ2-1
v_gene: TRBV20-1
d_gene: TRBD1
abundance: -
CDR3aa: CSARGSGTRQGAIEQFF
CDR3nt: TGCAGTGCTAGAGGTTCCGGAACTCGCCAGGGGGCCATCGAGCAGTTCTTC

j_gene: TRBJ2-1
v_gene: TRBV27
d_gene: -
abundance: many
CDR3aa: CASSGDGFSFSYNEQFF
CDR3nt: TGTGCCAGCAGTGGAGACGGGTTCTCGTTCTCCTACAATGAGCAGTTCTTC

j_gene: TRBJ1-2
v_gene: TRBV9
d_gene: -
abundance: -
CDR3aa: CASSVDPPPYYGYTF
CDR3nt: TGTGCCAGCAGCGTAGATCCCCCACCATACTATGGCTACACCTTC

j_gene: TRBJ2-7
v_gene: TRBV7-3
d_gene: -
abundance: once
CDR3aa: CASSPQEDQPQQYF
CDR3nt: TGCGCCAGCAGCCCACAGGAGGATCAGCCCCAGCAGTACTTC

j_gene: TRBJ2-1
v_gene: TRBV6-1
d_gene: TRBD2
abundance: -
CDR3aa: CASSGMAGRGGNEQFF
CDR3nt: TGTGCCAGCAGTGGGATGGCGGGCCGGGGGGGCAATGAGCAGTTCTTC

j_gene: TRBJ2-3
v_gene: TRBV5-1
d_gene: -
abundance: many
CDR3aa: CASSLEPRGTDTQYF
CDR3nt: TGCGCCAGCAGCTTGGAACCACGGGGCACAGATACGCAGTATTTT

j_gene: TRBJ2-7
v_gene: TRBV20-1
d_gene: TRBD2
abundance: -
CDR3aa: CSATGLAGGYYEQYF
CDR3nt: TGCAGTGCTACGGGACTAGCGGGAGGATACTACGAGCAGTACTTC

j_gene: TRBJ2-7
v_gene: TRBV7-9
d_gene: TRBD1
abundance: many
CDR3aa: CASTQDRGQDEQYF
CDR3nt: TGTGCCAGCACACAGGACAGGGGGCAGGACGAGCAGTACTTC

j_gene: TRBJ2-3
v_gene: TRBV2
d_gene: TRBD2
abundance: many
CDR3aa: CASIFSGRADTQYF
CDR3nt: TGTGCCAGCATCTTTAGCGGGAGGGCGGATACGCAGTATTTT

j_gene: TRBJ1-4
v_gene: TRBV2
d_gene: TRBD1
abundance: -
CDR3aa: CASSGTGGVLNEKLFF
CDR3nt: TGTGCCAGCAGTGGGACAGGGGGAGTATTAAATGAAAAACTGTTTTTT

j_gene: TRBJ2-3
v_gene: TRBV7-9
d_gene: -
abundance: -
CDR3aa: CASSLSRADTQYF
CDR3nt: TGTGCCAGCAGCTTAAGTCGCGCAGATACGCAGTATTTT

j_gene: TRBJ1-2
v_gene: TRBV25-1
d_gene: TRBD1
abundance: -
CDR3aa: CACSAIPQGRNGYTF
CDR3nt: TGTGCCTGCAGTGCTATACCACAGGGGAGGAATGGCTACACCTTC

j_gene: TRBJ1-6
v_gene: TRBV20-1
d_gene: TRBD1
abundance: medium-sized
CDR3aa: CSARGTGNNSPLHF
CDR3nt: TGCAGTGCTAGGGGGACAGGGAATAATTCACCCCTCCACTTT

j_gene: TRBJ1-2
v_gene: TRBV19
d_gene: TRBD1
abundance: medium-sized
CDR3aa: CASSLGTGYGYTF
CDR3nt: TGTGCCAGTAGCCTCGGGACAGGGTATGGCTACACCTTC

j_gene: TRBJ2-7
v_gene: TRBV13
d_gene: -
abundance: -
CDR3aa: CASSLGGGEQYF
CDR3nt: TGTGCCAGCAGCTTAGGAGGGGGCGAGCAGTACTTC

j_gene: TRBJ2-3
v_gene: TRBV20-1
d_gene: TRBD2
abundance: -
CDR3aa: CSASASGTSGINEQYF
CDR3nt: TGCAGTGCTAGCGCATCCGGGACTAGCGGGATCAATGAGCAGTATTTT

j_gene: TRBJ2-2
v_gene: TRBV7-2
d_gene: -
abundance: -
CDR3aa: CASSSGAGPGELFF
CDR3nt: TGTGCCAGCAGCAGTGGCGCAGGGCCCGGGGAGCTGTTTTTT

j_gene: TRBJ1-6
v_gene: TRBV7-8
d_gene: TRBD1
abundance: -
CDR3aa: CASSYLQGANSPLHF
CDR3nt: TGTGCCAGCAGTTACCTACAGGGGGCAAATTCACCCCTCCACTTT

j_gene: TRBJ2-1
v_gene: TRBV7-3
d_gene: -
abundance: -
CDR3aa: CASSLWANEQFF
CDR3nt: TGTGCCAGCAGCTTATGGGCCAATGAGCAGTTCTTC

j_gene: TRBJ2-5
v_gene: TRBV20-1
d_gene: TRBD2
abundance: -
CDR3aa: CSVQGRTSGVGQYF
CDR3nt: TGCAGTGTCCAAGGGCGGACTAGCGGCGTGGGTCAGTACTTC

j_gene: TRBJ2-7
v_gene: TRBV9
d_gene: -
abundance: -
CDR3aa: CASSQETSGPYEQYF
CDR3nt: TGTGCCAGCAGCCAAGAAACCTCGGGACCCTACGAGCAGTACTTC

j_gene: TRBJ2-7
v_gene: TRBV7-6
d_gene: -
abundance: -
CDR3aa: CASSLMLLVGEQYF
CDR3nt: TGTGCCAGCAGCTTAATGTTGTTGGTGGGGGAGCAGTACTTC

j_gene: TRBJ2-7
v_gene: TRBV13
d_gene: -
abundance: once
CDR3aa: CASSLVWSGEQYF
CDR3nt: TGTGCCAGCAGCTTAGTGTGGTCGGGGGAGCAGTACTTC

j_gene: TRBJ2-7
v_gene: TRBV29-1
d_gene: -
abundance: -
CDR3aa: CSVFTGSFYEQYF
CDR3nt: TGCAGCGTTTTCACAGGCAGCTTCTACGAGCAGTACTTC

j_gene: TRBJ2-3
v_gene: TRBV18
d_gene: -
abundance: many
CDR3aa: CASSPPSGDTQYF
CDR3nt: TGTGCCAGCTCACCACCGTCCGGGGATACGCAGTATTTT

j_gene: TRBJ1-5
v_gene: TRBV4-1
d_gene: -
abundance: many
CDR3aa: CASSQVWEGNQPQHF
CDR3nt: TGCGCCAGCAGCCAAGTCTGGGAAGGCAATCAGCCCCAGCATTTT

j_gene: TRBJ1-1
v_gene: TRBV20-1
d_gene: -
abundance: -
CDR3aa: CSATLAGTEAFF
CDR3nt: TGCAGTGCTACCTTAGCGGGAACTGAAGCTTTCTTT

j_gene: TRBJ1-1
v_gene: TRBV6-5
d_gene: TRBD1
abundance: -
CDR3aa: CASPGTVGYYTEAFF
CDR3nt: TGTGCCAGCCCCGGGACAGTCGGGTATTACACTGAAGCTTTCTTT

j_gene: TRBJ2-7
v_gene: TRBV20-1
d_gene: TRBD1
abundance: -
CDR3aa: CSARDRTGYYEQYF
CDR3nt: TGCAGTGCTAGAGATAGGACAGGGTACTACGAGCAGTACTTC

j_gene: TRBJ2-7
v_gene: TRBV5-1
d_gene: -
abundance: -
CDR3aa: CASSYSEQYF
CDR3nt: TGCGCCAGCAGCTACTCCGAGCAGTACTTC

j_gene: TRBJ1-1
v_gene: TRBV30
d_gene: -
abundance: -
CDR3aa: CAWAFGTDYTEAFF
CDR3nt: TGTGCCTGGGCCTTTGGAACTGATTACACTGAAGCTTTCTTT

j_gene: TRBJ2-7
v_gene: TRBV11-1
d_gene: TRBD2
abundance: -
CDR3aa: CASSLGGEGGEQYF
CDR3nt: TGTGCCAGCAGCTTGGGGGGGGAGGGTGGCGAGCAGTACTTC

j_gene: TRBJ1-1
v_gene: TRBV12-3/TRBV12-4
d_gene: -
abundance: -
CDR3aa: CASKATGANAKAFF
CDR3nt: TGTGCCAGCAAAGCGACAGGTGCGAACGCTAAAGCTTTCTTT

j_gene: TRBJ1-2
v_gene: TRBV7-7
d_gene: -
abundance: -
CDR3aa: CAHSSDYGYTF
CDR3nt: TGTGCTCACTCTTCTGACTATGGCTACACCTTC

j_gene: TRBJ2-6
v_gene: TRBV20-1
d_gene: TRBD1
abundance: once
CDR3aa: CSARTGESYNVLTF
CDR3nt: TGCAGTGCGCGGACAGGGGAATCCTACAACGTCCTGACTTTC

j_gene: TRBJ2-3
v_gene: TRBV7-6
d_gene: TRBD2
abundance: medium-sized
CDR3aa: CASSVTSGSTDTQYF
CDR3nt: TGTGCCAGCAGCGTGACTAGCGGGAGCACAGATACGCAGTATTTT

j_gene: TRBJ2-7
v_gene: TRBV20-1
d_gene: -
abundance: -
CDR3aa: CSASTGGYEQYF
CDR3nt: TGCAGTGCGTCAACCGGGGGCTACGAGCAGTACTTC

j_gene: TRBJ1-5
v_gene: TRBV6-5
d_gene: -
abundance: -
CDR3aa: CASSFETGQHQPQHF
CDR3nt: TGTGCCAGCAGTTTTGAAACAGGGCAGCATCAGCCCCAGCATTTT

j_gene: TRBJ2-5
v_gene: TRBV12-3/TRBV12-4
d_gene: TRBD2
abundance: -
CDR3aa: CASSSGLAGTQYF
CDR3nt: TGTGCCAGCAGTTCGGGACTAGCCGGGACTCAGTACTTC

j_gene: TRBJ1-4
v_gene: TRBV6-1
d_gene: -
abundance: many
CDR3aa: CASSGYEKLFF
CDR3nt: TGTGCCAGCAGTGGGTATGAAAAACTGTTTTTT

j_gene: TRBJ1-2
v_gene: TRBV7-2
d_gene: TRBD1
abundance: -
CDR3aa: CASSGTGGIYGYTF
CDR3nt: TGTGCCAGCAGTGGGACAGGGGGCATCTATGGCTACACCTTC

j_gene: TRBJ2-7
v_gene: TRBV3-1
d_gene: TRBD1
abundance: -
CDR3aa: CASSERSGGHEQYF
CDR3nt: TGTGCCAGCAGCGAGAGATCAGGGGGCCACGAGCAGTACTTC

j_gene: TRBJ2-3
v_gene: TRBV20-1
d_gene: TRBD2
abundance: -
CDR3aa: CSARDGAGGLQYF
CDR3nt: TGCAGTGCTAGAGATGGGGCGGGAGGGCTTCAGTATTTT

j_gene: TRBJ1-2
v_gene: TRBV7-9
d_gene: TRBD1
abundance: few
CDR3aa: CASSFKTGTAYGYTF
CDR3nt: TGTGCCAGCAGCTTTAAAACCGGGACAGCGTATGGCTACACCTTC

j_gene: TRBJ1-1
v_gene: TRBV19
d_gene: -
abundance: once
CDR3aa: CASNPRGNTEAFF
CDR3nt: TGTGCCAGTAACCCCCGGGGGAACACTGAAGCTTTCTTT

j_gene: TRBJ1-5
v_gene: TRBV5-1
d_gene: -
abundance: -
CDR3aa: CASSLDRNIQYFGAGTQQPQHF
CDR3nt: -

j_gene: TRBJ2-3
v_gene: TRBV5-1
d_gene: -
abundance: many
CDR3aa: CASSPGAITDTQYF
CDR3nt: TGCGCCAGCAGCCCGGGCGCGATCACAGATACGCAGTATTTT

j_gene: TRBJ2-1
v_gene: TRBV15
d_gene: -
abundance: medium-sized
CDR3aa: CATASGYNEQFF
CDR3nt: TGTGCCACTGCGTCCGGATACAATGAGCAGTTCTTC

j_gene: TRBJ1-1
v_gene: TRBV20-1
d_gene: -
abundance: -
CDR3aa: CSGTRSSEAFF
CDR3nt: TGCAGTGGGACGAGGAGTTCTGAAGCTTTCTTT

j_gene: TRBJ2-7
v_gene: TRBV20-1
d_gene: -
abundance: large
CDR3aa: CSANGDSETYEQYF
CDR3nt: TGCAGTGCAAATGGAGACAGCGAAACCTACGAGCAGTACTTC

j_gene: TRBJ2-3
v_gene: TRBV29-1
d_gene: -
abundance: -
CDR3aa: CSVDRGGNTDTQYF
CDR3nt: TGCAGCGTTGACCGGGGCGGGAACACAGATACGCAGTATTTT

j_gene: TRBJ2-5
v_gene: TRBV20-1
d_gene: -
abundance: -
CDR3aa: CSAARANQPQYF
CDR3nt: TGCAGTGCTGCCCGCGCCAATCAGCCCCAGTACTTC

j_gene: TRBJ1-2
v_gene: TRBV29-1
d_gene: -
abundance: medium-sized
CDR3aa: CSVEDGAYGYTF
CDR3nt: TGCAGCGTTGAAGATGGTGCGTATGGCTACACCTTC